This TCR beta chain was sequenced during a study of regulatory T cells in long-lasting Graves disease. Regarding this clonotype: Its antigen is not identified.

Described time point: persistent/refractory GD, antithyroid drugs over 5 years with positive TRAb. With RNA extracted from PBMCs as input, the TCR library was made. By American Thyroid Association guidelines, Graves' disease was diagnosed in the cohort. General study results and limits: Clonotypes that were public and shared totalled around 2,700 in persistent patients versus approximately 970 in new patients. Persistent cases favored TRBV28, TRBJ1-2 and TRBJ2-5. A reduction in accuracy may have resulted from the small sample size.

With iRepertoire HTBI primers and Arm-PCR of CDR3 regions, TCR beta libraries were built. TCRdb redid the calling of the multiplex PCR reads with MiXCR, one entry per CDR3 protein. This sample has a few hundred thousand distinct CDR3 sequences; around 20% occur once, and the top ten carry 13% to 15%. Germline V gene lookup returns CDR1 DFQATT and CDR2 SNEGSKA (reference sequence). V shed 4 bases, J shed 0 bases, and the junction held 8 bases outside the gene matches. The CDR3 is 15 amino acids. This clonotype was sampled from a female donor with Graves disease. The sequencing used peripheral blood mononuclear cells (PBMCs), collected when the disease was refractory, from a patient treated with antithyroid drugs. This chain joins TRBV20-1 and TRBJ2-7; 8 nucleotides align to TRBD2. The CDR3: CSATGLAVFSYEQYF. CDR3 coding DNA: TGCAGTGCTACAGGACTAGCAGTGTTCTCCTACGAGCAGTACTTC.